Shown below are 5 T cell receptor beta chains from a single sample sequenced in a study of T cell clonotyping in hematopoietic cell transplantation. The time point is: recipient sample about 28 days before transplant, after cytoreduction. The repertoire was sequenced with immunoSEQ multiplex PCR; TCRdb's copy has only in-frame clones and lacks some. The sample has more than 9,000 clones, 80% to 90% seen once. The sequenced sample was peripheral blood mononuclear cells, obtained before stem cell transplant. These receptor sequences come from a woman in her fifties or sixties with chronic myeloid leukemia. Some clones in this sample may be carry-over from other donors' samples.

J is TRBJ1-5 and V is TRBV28, with a weak D call TRBD1 (6 bases). The V gene lost 5 bases and the J gene lost 6 bases, with 17 bases spanning the gap. The CDR3 is 15 amino acids. Per germline, CDR1 MDHEN and CDR2 SYDVKM. This CDR3 is CASSPRTGIGQPQHF. CDR3 nucleotides: TGTGCCAGCAGTCCCCGAACAGGGATCGGTCAGCCCCAGCATTTT. The entire variable domain, with the rest obtained from reference TRBV28 and TRBJ1-5, is as follows: DVKVTQSSRYLVKRTGEKVFLECVQDMDHENMFWYRQDPGLGLRLIYFSYDVKMKEKGDIPEGYSVSREKKERFSLILESASTNQTSMYLCASSPRTGIGQPQHFGDGTRLSIL.

This clone was counted a few times. The chain has TRBV5-4 and TRBJ2-2; TRBD1 matches 9 bases. The CDR3 consists of 15 residues. V shed 2 bases, J shed 6 bases, and the junction held 5 bases outside the gene matches. CDR1 is SGHNT, CDR2 YYREEE, per germline (reference sequence). CDR3 in DNA: TGTGCCAGCAGCTTTCAGGACAGGGGATCCGGGGAGCTGTTTTTT. Amino acids: CASSFQDRGSGELFF. The variable domain in full, with the rest retrieved from reference TRBV5-4 and TRBJ2-2, is ETGVTQSPTHLIKTRGQQVTLRCSSQSGHNTVSWYQQALGQGPQFIFQYYREEENGRGNFPPRFSGLQFPNYSSELNVNALELDDSALYLCASSFQDRGSGELFFGEGSRLTVL.

V gene TRBV7-2 combines with J gene TRBJ1-3; D ambiguous. CDR3 length: 14 residues. The V end lost 5 bases, the J end lost 2 bases, and 10 bases lay between the germline ends. Looked up from germline, CDR1 is SGHTA and CDR2 is FQGNSA. The CDR3 loop reads CASSDQVAGNTIYF. CDR3 in DNA: TGTGCCAGCAGCGACCAGGTAGCTGGAAACACCATATATTTT.

The chain's CDR3 is CASSLLGQGGEKLFF. Written as DNA, the CDR3 is TGTGCCAGCAGTTTACTCGGACAGGGTGGCGAAAAACTGTTTTTT. The chain combines TRBV28 with TRBJ1-4; 8 bases agree with TRBD1. Germline CDR1 and CDR2: MDHEN and SYDVKM. V was pared by 2 bases and J by 8 bases, with 7 bases of the junction left unmatched. There are 15 residues in the CDR3.

This clone was counted between two and nine times. The chain couples TRBV27 to TRBJ2-2; D is undetermined. Germline assignment: CDR1 MNHEY and CDR2 SMNVEV (reference sequence). This CDR3 is 13 amino acids long. V lost 2 bases to trimming and J lost 5 bases, with 6 bases between them. The DNA for the CDR3 is TGTGCCAGCAGTTTAAGGGTGACCGGGGAGCTGTTTTTT. This gives the protein CASSLRVTGELFF.